Below, 29 T cell receptor beta chains from the same sample are listed, as sequenced in a study of PD-1 blockade in mismatch repair-deficient tumors. Some clones are missing from TCRdb's copy, which holds only in-frame ones; the method was immunoSEQ multiplex PCR. The repertoire includes some 85,000 clones, approximately 80% of them detected once, and around 5.1% sits in the top ten. The sample in question was peripheral blood, obtained 44 weeks after starting pembrolizumab. These receptors came from an adult with mismatch repair-deficient cancer.

This clone was found a few times. The chain recombines TRBV19 with TRBJ2-7; no clear D. V was trimmed by 5 bases and J by 2 bases, leaving 13 bases between them. CDR3 size: 14 residues. Germline V gene data show CDR1 as LNHDA and CDR2 as SQIVND (reference sequence). The CDR3 DNA reads TGTGCCAGTAGTGCCCTACCCGGTCCCTACGAGCAGTACTTC. This sequence encodes CASSALPGPYEQYF.

The chain links TRBV19 to TRBJ2-1, with 11 bases that match TRBD1. The CDR3 spans 18 residues. From germline, CDR1 is LNHDA and CDR2 SQIVND (reference sequence). With V trimmed by 4 bases and J by 6 bases, 14 bases remained unmatched. DNA of the CDR3: TGTGCCAGTAGTACTAAACCTTACGGACAGGGGGCGCTCAATGAGCAGTTCTTC. Amino acids: CASSTKPYGQGALNEQFF.

The V and J genes are TRBV4-2 and TRBJ2-7; D is unresolved. CDR3 size: 16 residues. Germline values: CDR1 LGHNA, CDR2 YNFKEQ. Trimming shortened V by 0 bases and J by 0 bases, and 12 bases separated the two germline ends. The CDR3 is CASSQDPGSHSYEQYF. The CDR3 DNA follows: TGTGCCAGCAGCCAAGATCCAGGTAGCCACTCCTACGAGCAGTACTTC.

This clone showed up just once. The CDR3: CSVVQPWSSYEQYF. The CDR3 coding sequence is TGCAGCGTTGTTCAGCCCTGGAGCTCCTACGAGCAGTACTTC. The chain recombines TRBV29-1 with TRBJ2-7; D gene unclear. CDR3 length: 14 amino acids. Per the germline V gene, CDR1 is SQVTM and CDR2 is ANQGSEA. V gave up 4 bases and J gave up 0 bases, with 13 bases separating them.

The rearrangement uses TRBV9 and TRBJ1-2; TRBD1 aligns across 10 bases. J gave up 4 bases and V 4 bases, and 10 bases lay outside the gene matches. This CDR3 has 16 amino acids. Germline CDR1 is SGDLS and CDR2 is YYNGEE. Written as DNA, the CDR3 is TGTGCCAGCAGCACACTCCGGGACAGGGGACCCTATGGCTACACCTTC. Its translation: CASSTLRDRGPYGYTF. Supplemented by reference TRBV9 and TRBJ1-2, the full variable domain reads DSGVTQTPKHLITATGQRVTLRCSPRSGDLSVYWYQQSLDQGLQFLIQYYNGEERAKGNILERFSAQQFPDLHSELNLSSLELGDSALYFCASSTLRDRGPYGYTFGSGTRLTVV.

J is TRBJ2-1 and V is TRBV19, with 10 bases that match TRBD2. Germline values: CDR1 LNHDA, CDR2 SQIVND (reference sequence). There are 17 residues in the CDR3. The junction had 11 bases not matched to a gene; V was cut back by 3 bases and J by 6 bases. CDR3 amino acids: CASSMSLAGALGNEQFF. The DNA for the CDR3 is TGTGCCAGTAGTATGTCCCTAGCGGGGGCTCTGGGCAATGAGCAGTTCTTC.

This chain links TRBV30 with TRBJ2-4; unclear D gene. Between the trimmed V and J ends, which lost 5 bases and 6 bases, there was a span of 11 bases. In germline, CDR1 is GTSNPN, CDR2 SVGIG (reference sequence). This CDR3 region has 12 residues. The CDR3 bases are TGTGCCTGGGGGTCAACCCGAAACATTCAGTACTTC. Translating gives CAWGSTRNIQYF.

The chain links TRBV18 to TRBJ1-1; 9 positions match TRBD1. The CDR3 is 13 amino acids. Germline values: CDR1 KGHSH, CDR2 LQKENI. V lost 3 bases and J lost 8; bases outside the gene matches: 4. The CDR3 DNA sequence: TGTGCCAGCTCACCGGGACAGGGTTCCGAAGCTTTCTTT. It translates to CASSPGQGSEAFF. Looking up the rest from reference TRBV18 and TRBJ1-1 gives the full variable domain: NAGVMQNPRHLVRRRGQEARLRCSPMKGHSHVYWYRQLPEEGLKFMVYLQKENIIDESGMPKERFSAEFPKEGPSILRIQQVVRGDSAAYFCASSPGQGSEAFFGQGTRLTVV.

The J gene is TRBJ1-4, the V gene TRBV28; D may be TRBD1 (6 bases). CDR3 length: 15 residues. The germline CDR1 and CDR2 sequences are MDHEN and SYDVKM. The ends were cut back, 2 bases at V and 2 bases at J, with 9 bases in the middle. The CDR3, as DNA: TGTGCCAGCAGTTTAGGGACAACGACTAATGAAAAACTGTTTTTT. Residues: CASSLGTTTNEKLFF.

This clone was counted only a few times. The rearrangement links TRBV19 to TRBJ1-3, with D possibly TRBD1 on 5 matching bases. The V and J ends lost 5 bases and 6 bases respectively, with 14 bases between them. The CDR3 extends over 14 amino acids. Germline loops: CDR1 LNHDA, CDR2 SQIVND (reference sequence). The CDR3 region has the DNA TGTGCCAGTAGTGTCGCAGGGCGTAAAAACACCATATATTTT. It encodes CASSVAGRKNTIYF.

The chain couples TRBV18 to TRBJ1-4; D is undetermined. Germline V lookup: CDR1 KGHSH, CDR2 LQKENI. CDR3 length: 15 amino acids. The V and J ends lost 2 bases and 4 bases respectively, with 11 bases between them. The CDR3 DNA is TGTGCCAGCTCACCAACTCAGAATAATAATGAAAAACTGTTTTTT. Translation gives CASSPTQNNNEKLFF.

A remark on this clone: This sample includes further DNA sequences coding for the same CDR3. The J gene is TRBJ2-5, the V gene TRBV7-2; no clear D. Germline V gives CDR1 SGHTA, CDR2 FQGNSA. The CDR3 has 14 amino acids. V shed 1 base and J shed 1 base, with 7 bases lying between them. Here the CDR3 DNA reads TGTGCCAGCAGCTTAGAGGGCGGCCAAGAGACCCAGTACTTC. This sequence encodes CASSLEGGQETQYF. Variable domain in full (rest from reference TRBV7-2 and TRBJ2-5): GAGVSQSPSNKVTEKGKDVELRCDPISGHTALYWYRQSLGQGLEFLIYFQGNSAPDKSGLPSDRFSAERTGGSVSTLTIQRTQQEDSAVYLCASSLEGGQETQYFGPGTRLLVL.

V usage is TRBV18 and J usage is TRBJ2-1, with 9 bases matching TRBD1. Germline V gene sequence: CDR1 KGHSH, CDR2 LQKENI. CDR3 length: 15 residues. V shed 2 bases, J shed 5 bases, and the junction held 4 bases outside the gene matches. CDR3 DNA sequence: TGTGCCAGCTCACCAATCGGGACAGGGAACAATGAGCAGTTCTTC. It encodes CASSPIGTGNNEQFF.

The rearrangement joins TRBV7-6 to TRBJ1-5; D might be TRBD1 (5 bases). The CDR3 loop spans 14 amino acids. Trimming cost V 5 bases and J 7 bases, with 15 bases left between them. Germline-derived CDR1 and CDR2 are SGHVS and FNYEAQ. CDR3 region: CASSPPGWGQPQHF. The CDR3 DNA reads as TGTGCCAGCAGCCCCCCGGGCTGGGGGCAGCCCCAGCATTTT.

This sequence joins TRBV6-1 and TRBJ1-1; D remains ambiguous. This CDR3 has 15 residues. Germline lookup yields CDR1 MNHNS and CDR2 SASEGT. The ends were cut back, 6 bases at V and 0 bases at J, with 14 bases in the middle. The CDR3 sequence is CASRPSELMNTEAFF. CDR3 in DNA: TGTGCCAGCAGACCGTCGGAGCTGATGAACACTGAAGCTTTCTTT.

This sequence joins TRBV19 and TRBJ2-2, with TRBD1 matching over 8 bases. This CDR3 comprises 14 residues. The germline V gene encodes CDR1 LNHDA and CDR2 SQIVND (reference sequence). Trimming at V came to 5 bases and at J to 4 bases, leaving 3 bases not matched to a gene. CDR3 in amino acids: CASSPGGGTGELFF. CDR3 nucleotides: TGTGCCAGTAGTCCAGGGGGCGGCACCGGGGAGCTGTTTTTT.

This chain links TRBV5-5 with TRBJ2-5; 8 positions match TRBD1. The CDR3 length is 14 residues. With V trimmed by 4 bases and J by 2 bases, 4 bases remained unmatched. Germline values: CDR1 SGHKS, CDR2 YYEKEE (reference sequence). The CDR3 nucleotides are TGTGCCAGCAGCGGAACAGGGGGACAAGAGACCCAGTACTTC. This sequence encodes CASSGTGGQETQYF.

Only a few counts were recorded for this clone. The chain combines TRBV10-2 with TRBJ2-7; TRBD2 aligns across 10 bases. CDR1 is WSHSY and CDR2 is SAAADI in the germline V gene. This CDR3 region has 15 residues. V lost 3 bases to trimming and J lost 2 bases; unmatched junction nucleotides: 4. CDR3 DNA sequence: TGCGCCAGCAGTGATTCTAGCGGGAGCACCTACGAGCAGTACTTC. Translating gives CASSDSSGSTYEQYF.

This rearrangement joins TRBV9 to TRBJ1-1; tentative D call: TRBD1 (5 bases). V lost 3 bases to trimming and J lost 0 bases, with 12 bases between them. Germline-derived CDR1 and CDR2 are SGDLS and YYNGEE. The CDR3 sequence is 15 residues long. The DNA of the CDR3 is TGTGCCAGCAGCGGCCACCCGACAGTGAACACTGAAGCTTTCTTT. It specifies CASSGHPTVNTEAFF.

The chain uses TRBV27 and TRBJ1-1, with D possibly matching TRBD1 (5 bases). Germline CDR1 MNHEY, CDR2 SMNVEV (reference sequence). Trimming shortened V by 3 bases and J by 4 bases, and 12 bases separated the two germline ends. The CDR3 runs to 14 residues. In nucleotides, the CDR3 is TGTGCCAGCAGTTTGGGGGGAGTGGTCACTGAAGCTTTCTTT. Amino acids: CASSLGGVVTEAFF.

This chain connects TRBV28 to TRBJ1-5; D ambiguous. The CDR3 totals 16 residues. CDR1 is MDHEN, CDR2 SYDVKM, per germline. Between the trimmed V and J ends, which lost 4 bases and 0 bases, there was a span of 13 bases. In DNA, the CDR3 is TGTGCCAGCAGTTCTGCTTCGGCAGGTAGCAATCAGCCCCAGCATTTT. It encodes CASSSASAGSNQPQHF.

The gene calls are TRBV10-1 and TRBJ2-1, with 9 bases that match TRBD1. V gave up 4 bases and J gave up 8 bases; unmatched junction bases: 6. This CDR3 is 14 amino acids long. The germline CDR1 and CDR2 sequences are WNHNN and SYGVQD (reference sequence). The CDR3 is CASSVGTGFHEQFF. The DNA of the CDR3 is TGCGCCAGCAGTGTGGGGACAGGGTTCCATGAGCAGTTCTTC.

V usage is TRBV19 and J usage is TRBJ1-1; 9 bases agree with TRBD1. Per the germline V gene, CDR1 is LNHDA and CDR2 is SQIVND (reference sequence). Unmatched junction bases numbered 11, after V lost 5 bases and J lost 1 base. This CDR3 contains 17 residues. CDR3 residues: CASSGGTGKDSNTEAFF. CDR3 nucleotide sequence: TGTGCCAGTAGTGGAGGGACAGGGAAGGATTCGAACACTGAAGCTTTCTTT.

This clone was seen once. V usage is TRBV6-1 and J usage is TRBJ2-2; maybe TRBD2 (5 bases). Germline CDR1 and CDR2: MNHNS and SASEGT. V lost 8 bases and J 1 base, leaving 11 bases between the germline ends. This CDR3 contains 14 residues. CDR3 in DNA: TGTGCCAGCTGTTTTGGAGGGAACACCGGGGAGCTGTTTTTT. This encodes CASCFGGNTGELFF.

The chain is built from TRBV5-1 and TRBJ2-1; TRBD1 matches 9 bases. Germline assignment: CDR1 SGHRS and CDR2 YFSETQ. The CDR3 covers 13 residues. J lost 4 bases, V lost 6 bases, and 2 bases had no gene match. This CDR3 reads CASIDRGYNEQFF. The CDR3, as DNA: TGCGCCAGCATCGACAGGGGGTACAATGAGCAGTTCTTC.

The chain links TRBV18 to TRBJ1-2, with TRBD1 matching over 8 bases. The CDR3 covers 16 residues. The V gene end was trimmed by 2 bases and the J gene end by 8 bases; junction bases not matched to a gene: 13. Germline CDR1 reads KGHSH; CDR2 reads LQKENI. CDR3 protein: CASSPDRGLAPVGYTF. The CDR3 region has the DNA TGTGCCAGCTCACCAGACAGGGGCCTCGCTCCGGTCGGCTACACCTTC.

This clone has just one count. V and J are TRBV7-6 and TRBJ2-1; 12 bases are a match to TRBD2. The CDR3 is 15 residues long. CDR1 and CDR2 (germline): SGHVS, FNYEAQ. V was clipped by 6 bases and J by 2 bases; unmatched bases: 2. The DNA of the CDR3 is TGTGCCAGCAGGCGGACTAGCGGGGCCTACAATGAGCAGTTCTTC. Its protein product is CASRRTSGAYNEQFF.

V is TRBV16 and J is TRBJ2-3; 14 bases fit TRBD2. V lost 4 bases to trimming and J lost 5 bases; unmatched junction nucleotides: 5. The CDR3 sequence is 16 residues long. The germline V gene has CDR1 KGHSY and CDR2 FQNENV. The CDR3 nucleotides read TGTGCCAGCAGCCCGGGACTAGCGGGAGTAGTAGATACGCAGTATTTT. Amino acid sequence: CASSPGLAGVVDTQYF.

The chain has TRBV28 and TRBJ2-7, with TRBD2 identical over 11 bases. Germline CDR1 is MDHEN and CDR2 is SYDVKM. CDR3 length: 16 residues. Germline trimming cut 6 bases from V and 2 bases from J; bases unmatched to any gene: 9. CDR3: CASSRPVAGGPYEQYF. Here the CDR3 DNA reads TGTGCCAGCAGCCGTCCGGTAGCGGGAGGGCCCTACGAGCAGTACTTC.